These T cell receptor beta chains were read from a single sample in a study of T-cell reconstitution after alpha-beta-depleted transplantation in children. TCRdb re-derived calls from the PCR reads in MiXCR, one entry per CDR3 protein. The table includes about 1,000,000 distinct CDR3 sequences, 25% to 35% detected once. The sample was PBMCs, mostly from graft donor cells, taken 360 days after TCRalphabeta/CD19-depleted stem cell transplant. The receptors here all came from a boy under three years old who had a stem cell transplant for SCID, so the T cells may come from the graft donor. Both conserved end residues are part of each CDR3. D genes are given only for firm matches. Clone size is not always given. Where it is, it says once, few, many or a class for expanded clones.

-	TRBV7-2	TRBJ2-3	TRBD2	TGTGCCAGCAGCTCCTCCGGCGGGGGGCACCGTGCACAGTATTTT	CASSSSGGGHRAQYF
-	TRBV5-5	TRBJ1-1	-	TGTGCCAGCAGCTTGTTCCCGGGGGCTGGCACTGAAGCTTTCTTT	CASSLFPGAGTEAFF
-	TRBV27	TRBJ2-3	-	TGTGCCAGCAGTCCAAGCAAGGGTGTAGTAACAGATACGCAGTATTTT	CASSPSKGVVTDTQYF
-	TRBV12-3/TRBV12-4	TRBJ2-1	TRBD1	TGTGCCAGCAACCGGGACAGGGACGTTGAGCAGTTCTTC	CASNRDRDVEQFF
few	TRBV20-1	TRBJ2-3	TRBD2	TGCAGTGCTAGATGGGGCCCGGGCCAGCGGGGGGTCACAGATACGCAGTATTTT	CSARWGPGQRGVTDTQYF
-	TRBV27	TRBJ2-3	-	TGTGCCAGCAGGAGTAGTGGGGCCCTCCACACAGATACGCAGTATTTT	CASRSSGALHTDTQYF
many	TRBV4-1	TRBJ2-1	-	TGCGCCAGCAGCCAAGTATTTACTAATGAGCAGTTCTTC	CASSQVFTNEQFF
once	TRBV7-7	TRBJ2-2	-	TGTGCCAGCAGCTCCGTTTTAGCGGTTGCCTCGAACACCGGGGAGCTGTTTTTT	CASSSVLAVASNTGELFF
-	TRBV27	TRBJ2-7	-	TGTGCCAGCAGTTGGGGTCTCTCCTACGAGCAGTACTTC	CASSWGLSYEQYF
many	TRBV12-3/TRBV12-4	TRBJ1-5	-	TGTGCCAGCAGTTTAGGCCAGGGTAACAATCAGCCCCAGCATTTT	CASSLGQGNNQPQHF
-	TRBV11-2	TRBJ2-3	-	TGTGCCAGCAGCTTCCACGGTGATACGCAGTATTTT	CASSFHGDTQYF
-	TRBV12-3/TRBV12-4	TRBJ2-7	TRBD2	TGTGCCAGAGGGACTAGCGGACCCTACGAGCAGTACTTC	CARGTSGPYEQYF
-	TRBV4-1	TRBJ2-7	-	TGCGCCAGCAGCCGTTTCTGGACAGTGGGAGGCTACGAGCAGTACTTC	CASSRFWTVGGYEQYF
-	TRBV11-1	TRBJ2-3	TRBD2	TGTGCCAGCAGCCCAATGCTGGGTAGCGGGGGCGGAGATACGCAGTATTTT	CASSPMLGSGGGDTQYF
few	TRBV5-1	TRBJ2-1	-	TGCGCCAGCAGCTTGGTGGGGGGATTGGAGCAGTTCTTC	CASSLVGGLEQFF
-	TRBV9	TRBJ2-7	TRBD2	TGTGCCAGCAGCGTGGGTAGCGGGGCGCCCTACGAGCAGTACTTC	CASSVGSGAPYEQYF
-	TRBV5-1	TRBJ2-1	-	TGCGCCAGCAGCCGCGTCGGGCCCAATGAGCAGTTCTTC	CASSRVGPNEQFF
few	TRBV10-3	TRBJ2-7	-	TGTGCCATCAGTGGTATGGGAACCCCTTCCCACGAGCAGTACTTC	CAISGMGTPSHEQYF
-	TRBV4-1	TRBJ2-3	-	TGCGCCAGCAGGCAAATCAGGGGTATCACAGATACGCAGTATTTT	CASRQIRGITDTQYF
-	TRBV12-3/TRBV12-4	TRBJ2-1	TRBD2	TGTGCCAGCAGTTTGCGACTAGCGGGGGCCATCTCCTACAATGAGCAGTTCTTC	CASSLRLAGAISYNEQFF
-	TRBV4-2	TRBJ2-3	TRBD1	TGTGCCAGCAGCCAAGGATACAGGGGGGGCACAGATACGCAGTATTTT	CASSQGYRGGTDTQYF
-	TRBV20-1	TRBJ2-1	TRBD2	TGCAGTGCTAGGTCGACTAGCGGGGGTGGTGAGCAGTTCTTC	CSARSTSGGGEQFF
-	TRBV20-1	TRBJ1-1	-	TGCAGTGCTAGACGGGCGATGAACACTGAAGCTTTCTTT	CSARRAMNTEAFF
few	TRBV5-5	TRBJ2-2	-	TGTGCCAGCAGCTACGTCGCCCTCGCGAACACCGGGGAGCTGTTTTTT	CASSYVALANTGELFF
-	TRBV6-2/TRBV6-3	TRBJ2-1	-	TGTGCCAGCAGTTGGTCCAATGAGCAGTTCTTC	CASSWSNEQFF
few	TRBV5-1	TRBJ2-7	-	TGCGCCAGCAGCTTCTGGAGGAGTCCCTACGAGCAGTACTTC	CASSFWRSPYEQYF
-	TRBV7-2	TRBJ1-1	-	TGTGCCAGCAGACTAACGCATAGGGGGACTGAAGCTTTCTTT	CASRLTHRGTEAFF
-	TRBV10-3	TRBJ2-1	-	TGTGCCATCAGCGGCACCATTTCCTACAATGAGCAGTTCTTC	CAISGTISYNEQFF